Detailed here is one T cell receptor beta chain. What it binds is not known. The template used for profiling TCR beta VDJ and CDR3 was genomic DNA. TCRdb passed the reads through MiXCR, listing each CDR3 protein once. The sample has around 170,000 distinct CDR3 sequences; around 45% are singletons. The sample is drawn from a study of CD8+CD57+ T cells in acquired aplastic anemia. On the study more broadly: CD4+ and CD8+ cells, once sorted, gave DNA averaging 3.2 ug. Healthy donor sequencing depth: some 10 million CD4+, 11 million to 14 million CD8+ reads.

Study-level findings and limits: Patients and controls turned out to have twenty-nine CD8+ CDR3 sequences in common.

CDR1 is ENHRY, CDR2 SYGVKD, per germline. The CDR3 is 11 residues long. Trimming stripped 10 bases from V and 2 bases from J, with 9 bases between. The TCR was taken from a human donor in good health. This chain connects TRBV10-3 to TRBJ2-7, with D possibly being TRBD1 (6 bases). The specimen sequenced was sorted CD4+, CD8+, or CD8+CD57+ T cells (not recorded which) from PBMCs. Written as DNA, the CDR3 is TGTGCCACCGGGACAACCTACGAGCAGTACTTC. The encoded protein is CATGTTYEQYF.